This record concerns one TCR beta chain sequence. V lost 5 bases and J 0 bases, leaving 11 bases between the germline ends. Germline loops: CDR1 SEHNR, CDR2 FQNEAQ (reference sequence). The CDR3 loop spans 14 amino acids. The data originate from a study of T cell changes during pregnancy in multiple sclerosis. The protocol was immunoSEQ multiplex PCR, while the TCRdb copy is restricted to in-frame clones and leaves out a portion. The sample has tens of thousands of clones, roughly nine tenths seen once. The receptor was derived from a female donor with multiple sclerosis, enrolled in a pregnancy study. This rearrangement joins TRBV7-9 to TRBJ2-7, with a possible D match to TRBD1 (6 bases). Sequenced here: CD8+ T cells from peripheral blood mononuclear cells, sampled in the second trimester of pregnancy. The CDR3 DNA sequence: TGTGCCAGCAGCCCTACAGGGATCTCCTACGAGCAGTACTTC. Translation gives CASSPTGISYEQYF.